This T cell receptor beta chain is drawn from a study of blood T cell repertoires in COVID-19. As for the study in general: Samples representing acute and convalescent COVID-19 were sourced from the United States, Italy and Spain. From T cells, B-cell-depleted T cells, or PBMCs came the material, which was cDNA or gDNA.

Methods used by the authors: The authors estimated nucleated cell counts from reference gene primer amplification. The assay was immunoSEQ multiplex PCR, and TCRdb's table has in-frame clones only and misses some. From that table come the V and J calls and clone size; the DNA was used to work out D and trimming. The sample contains about 120,000 clones, around 77% of which appear only once. Trimming took 8 bases from V and 7 from J, leaving 11 bases between them. The CDR3 covers 12 residues. This receptor was identified in a human donor in a cohort sampled during active COVID-19. The sequenced material came from peripheral blood. The V call is TRBV12-3 or TRBV12-4, the J call TRBJ2-2; D is undetermined. The CDR3 region has the DNA TGTGCCAGCCCAACCCTCGGCGGGGAGCTGTTTTTT. Its protein product is CASPTLGGELFF.